The 11 T cell receptor beta chains reported below all come from one sample, sequenced in a study of OX40 agonist ivuxolimab in advanced cancers. Clones were sequenced by immunoSEQ multiplex PCR, and TCRdb holds only the in-frame ones, with some missing. The table has more than 45,000 clones, around 77% seen once. The sequencing here drew on CD4+ or CD8+ T cells sorted from blood, taken in a trial of the OX40 agonist ivuxolimab. Source of these receptors: an adult with an advanced solid tumor such as melanoma, head and neck, liver or kidney cancer.

The genes are TRBV2 and TRBJ2-5; a weak D match, TRBD1 (5 bases). The V end was cut by 6 bases, the J end by 5 bases, with 19 bases between. The CDR3 is made up of 15 amino acids. CDR1 and CDR2 from the germline V gene are SNHLY and FYNNEI. In DNA form, the CDR3 reads TGTGCCAGCAGCGCGCAAGGACAAAGTAGGGAGACCCAGTACTTC. Encoded protein: CASSAQGQSRETQYF.

Only a few counts were recorded for this clone. The chain uses TRBV19 and TRBJ1-2, with 7 bases identical to TRBD1. CDR1 LNHDA and CDR2 SQIVND come from the germline V gene (reference sequence). The junction had 2 bases not matched to a gene; V was cut back by 6 bases and J by 4 bases. The CDR3 contains 12 residues. In DNA form, the CDR3 reads TGTGCCAGTAGCAGGACAGGCTATGGCTACACCTTC. Translating it yields CASSRTGYGYTF.

The chain joins TRBV19 to TRBJ2-7; the D gene is possibly TRBD1 (5 bases). The V and J ends lost 4 bases and 2 bases respectively, with 9 bases between them. The germline V gene has CDR1 LNHDA and CDR2 SQIVND (reference sequence). This CDR3 spans 13 amino acids. CDR3 loop: CASSKPTAYEQYF. CDR3 sequence (DNA): TGTGCCAGTAGTAAACCGACAGCCTACGAGCAGTACTTC.

This sequence joins TRBV27 and TRBJ1-2; perhaps TRBD1 as D (5 bases). V lost 5 bases to trimming and J lost 1 base, with 11 bases between them. In germline, CDR1 is MNHEY, CDR2 SMNVEV (reference sequence). The CDR3 extends over 14 amino acids. CDR3 region: CASSPWTNNYGYTF. Here the CDR3 DNA reads TGTGCCAGCAGTCCCTGGACAAATAACTATGGCTACACCTTC.

The chain joins TRBV5-1 to TRBJ1-1; the D gene is possibly TRBD1 (5 bases). V was clipped by 0 bases and J by 1 base, with 16 bases between them. Germline V gene data show CDR1 as SGHRS and CDR2 as YFSETQ. The length of the CDR3 is 17 residues. The DNA for the CDR3 is TGCGCCAGCAGCTTGGTTAGGGCCGGGGGTCCGAACACTGAAGCTTTCTTT. Translation gives CASSLVRAGGPNTEAFF.

Turning to this clone: Other DNA sequences in the sample encode the same CDR3. The rearrangement links TRBV18 to TRBJ2-3; no clear D gene. Between the trimmed V and J ends, which lost 0 bases and 0 bases, there was a span of 1 base. Germline V gene lookup returns CDR1 KGHSH and CDR2 LQKENI. CDR3 length equals 13 residues. As DNA, the CDR3 is TGTGCCAGCTCACCACCTAGCACAGATACGCAGTATTTT. Translated, it gives CASSPPSTDTQYF.

This chain connects TRBV7-8 to TRBJ1-4, with D perhaps TRBD1 (5 bases). Trimming took off 5 bases at V and 8 bases at J, with 33 bases between the two ends. Germline V CDR1 and CDR2: SGHVS, FQNEAQ. The CDR3 consists of 20 residues. The CDR3 DNA sequence: TGTGCCAGCAGCCCTTATAGAGTATTGGCAGGGCCAACCCTAAGGGAAAAACTGTTTTTT. This codes for CASSPYRVLAGPTLREKLFF.

The chain carries TRBV19 and TRBJ1-2, with D possibly TRBD1 on 5 matching bases. The CDR3 is 15 amino acids. CDR1 and CDR2 (germline): LNHDA, SQIVND (reference sequence). V was trimmed by 6 bases and J by 4 bases, leaving 18 bases between them. In nucleotides, the CDR3 is TGTGCCAGTAGAAAAATCGGGGGGGAATTCTATGGCTACACCTTC. Protein sequence: CASRKIGGEFYGYTF.

This CDR3 reads CASKAPRFPQHF. In DNA, the CDR3 is TGTGCCAGCAAAGCCCCCAGATTTCCCCAGCATTTT. The chain links TRBV28 to TRBJ1-5; D is uncertain. Trimming took 7 bases from V and 10 from J, leaving 14 bases between them. CDR1 and CDR2 (germline): MDHEN, SYDVKM. There are 12 residues in the CDR3. Supplemented by reference TRBV28 and TRBJ1-5, the full variable domain reads DVKVTQSSRYLVKRTGEKVFLECVQDMDHENMFWYRQDPGLGLRLIYFSYDVKMKEKGDIPEGYSVSREKKERFSLILESASTNQTSMYLCASKAPRFPQHFGDGTRLSIL.

This clone has only a few counts. This chain connects TRBV10-3 to TRBJ2-3; D unresolved. V dropped 4 bases and J dropped 0 bases, with 8 bases sitting between them. Germline lookup yields CDR1 ENHRY and CDR2 SYGVKD. This CDR3 is built from 14 residues. DNA for the CDR3: TGTGCCATCAGTGTGGCTTCTAGCACAGATACGCAGTATTTT. This sequence encodes CAISVASSTDTQYF.

The chain combines TRBV6-1 with TRBJ1-1, with 8 bases that match TRBD1. Trimming cost V 9 bases and J 3 bases; bases outside gene matches: 6. This CDR3 comprises 13 residues. Germline V gene sequence: CDR1 MNHNS, CDR2 SASEGT. As DNA, the CDR3 is TGTGCCAGTAACTACAGGGGGTACACTGAAGCTTTCTTT. Amino acids: CASNYRGYTEAFF.